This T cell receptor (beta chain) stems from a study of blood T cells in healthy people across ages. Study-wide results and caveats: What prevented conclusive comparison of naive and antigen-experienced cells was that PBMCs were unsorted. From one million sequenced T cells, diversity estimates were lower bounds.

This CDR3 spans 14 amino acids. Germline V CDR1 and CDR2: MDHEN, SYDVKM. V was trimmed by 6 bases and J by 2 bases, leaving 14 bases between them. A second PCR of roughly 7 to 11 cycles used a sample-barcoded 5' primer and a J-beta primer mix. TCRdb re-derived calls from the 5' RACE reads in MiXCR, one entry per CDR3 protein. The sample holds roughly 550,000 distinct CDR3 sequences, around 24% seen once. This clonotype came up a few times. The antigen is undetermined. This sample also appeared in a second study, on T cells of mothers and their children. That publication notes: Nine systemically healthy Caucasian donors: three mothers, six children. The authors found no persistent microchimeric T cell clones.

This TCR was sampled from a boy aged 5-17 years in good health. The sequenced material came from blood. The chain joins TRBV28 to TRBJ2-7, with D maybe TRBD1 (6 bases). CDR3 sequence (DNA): TGTGCCAGCAGGACCTACAGGGTTACCTACGAGCAGTACTTC. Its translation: CASRTYRVTYEQYF.